The 3 T cell receptor beta chains presented below share a single source sample, sequenced in a study of Ad26.COV2.S vaccination and SARS-CoV-2 variants. Only in-frame clones appear in the TCRdb table, and some are missing; sequencing was by immunoSEQ multiplex PCR. The table has a few hundred thousand clones, over 75% seen once. Treatment meaning: around 19 received Ad26.COV2.S at low or high dose, single or two shots; roughly 5 received placebo; per-sample allocation not given. All samples were drawn on day 63, counting from the first vaccine or placebo injection. The specimen was peripheral blood, collected in a trial of Ad26.COV2.S vaccine versus placebo. These receptors were collected from a person aged 18-60 years who received the Ad26.COV2.S COVID-19 vaccine or a placebo.

The chain recombines TRBV6-1 with TRBJ1-1; D ambiguous. There are 14 residues in the CDR3. Germline V gene sequence: CDR1 MNHNS, CDR2 SASEGT. Trimming took 1 base from V and 1 from J, leaving 7 bases between them. CDR3 in DNA: TGTGCCAGCAGTGAAGTCAGTGGGAACACTGAAGCTTTCTTT. This encodes CASSEVSGNTEAFF.

This chain uses TRBV11-3 with TRBJ2-5; D is perhaps TRBD1 (6 bases). The germline gives CDR1 SGHNT, CDR2 YENEEA. Trimming took 3 bases from V and 2 from J, leaving 16 bases between them. This CDR3 region has 16 residues. The CDR3 DNA follows: TGTGCCAGCAGCTTTCCCGATCACAGGGCTCAAGAGACCCAGTACTTC. It translates to CASSFPDHRAQETQYF.

This chain links TRBV19 with TRBJ1-1, with a possible D match to TRBD1 (6 bases). The length of the CDR3 is 16 residues. Trimming took 3 bases from V and 0 from J, leaving 14 bases between them. CDR1 and CDR2 from the germline V gene are LNHDA and SQIVND (reference sequence). The CDR3 loop reads CASSIDSDSLNTEAFF. CDR3 nucleotides: TGTGCCAGTAGTATCGACTCGGACAGCTTGAACACTGAAGCTTTCTTT.